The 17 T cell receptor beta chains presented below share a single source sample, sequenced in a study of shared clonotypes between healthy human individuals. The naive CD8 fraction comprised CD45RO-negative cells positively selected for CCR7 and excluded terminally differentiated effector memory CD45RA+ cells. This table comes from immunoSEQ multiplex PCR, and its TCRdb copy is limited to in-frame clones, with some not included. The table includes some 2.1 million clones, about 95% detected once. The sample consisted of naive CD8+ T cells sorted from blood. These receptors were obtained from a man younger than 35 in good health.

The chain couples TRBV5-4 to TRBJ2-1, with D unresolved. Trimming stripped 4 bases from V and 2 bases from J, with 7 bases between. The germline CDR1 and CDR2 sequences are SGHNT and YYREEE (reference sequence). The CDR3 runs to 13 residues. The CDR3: CASSAPTYNEQFF. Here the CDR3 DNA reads TGTGCCAGCAGCGCTCCGACCTACAATGAGCAGTTCTTC.

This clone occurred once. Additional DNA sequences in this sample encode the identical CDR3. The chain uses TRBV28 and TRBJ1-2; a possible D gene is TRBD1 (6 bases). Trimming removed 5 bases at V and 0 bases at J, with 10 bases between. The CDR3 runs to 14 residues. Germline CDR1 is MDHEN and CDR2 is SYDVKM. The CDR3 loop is CASSPRTANYGYTF. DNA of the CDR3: TGTGCCAGCAGTCCCCGGACAGCTAACTATGGCTACACCTTC.

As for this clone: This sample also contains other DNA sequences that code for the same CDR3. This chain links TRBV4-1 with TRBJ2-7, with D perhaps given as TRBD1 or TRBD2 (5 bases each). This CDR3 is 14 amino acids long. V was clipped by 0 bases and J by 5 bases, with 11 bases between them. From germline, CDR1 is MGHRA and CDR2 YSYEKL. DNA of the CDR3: TGCGCCAGCAGCCAAGATGGGGGTGCGGACGAGCAGTACTTC. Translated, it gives CASSQDGGADEQYF.

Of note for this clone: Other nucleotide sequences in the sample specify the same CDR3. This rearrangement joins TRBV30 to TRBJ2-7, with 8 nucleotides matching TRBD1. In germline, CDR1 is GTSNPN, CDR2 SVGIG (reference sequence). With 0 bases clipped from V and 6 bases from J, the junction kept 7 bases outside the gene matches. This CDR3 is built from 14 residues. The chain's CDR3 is CAWSVGQGAGEQYF. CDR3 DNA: TGTGCCTGGAGTGTAGGGCAGGGGGCGGGCGAGCAGTACTTC.

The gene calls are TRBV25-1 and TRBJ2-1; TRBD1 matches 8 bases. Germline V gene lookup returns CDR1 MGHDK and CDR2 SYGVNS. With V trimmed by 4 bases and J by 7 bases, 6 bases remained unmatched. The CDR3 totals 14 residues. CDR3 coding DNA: TGTGCCAGCAGTGCCGCAGGGGGCTGGAATGAGCAGTTCTTC. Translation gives CASSAAGGWNEQFF.

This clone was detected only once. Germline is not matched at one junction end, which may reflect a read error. This CDR3 is CASSLAPGTTDTQYF. For the CDR3, the DNA is TGTGCTAGCAGCTTAGCTCCGGGGACCACAGATACGCAGTATTTT. The chain uses TRBV7-7 and TRBJ2-3; TRBD1 or TRBD2 may be the D gene (5 bases each). CDR1 SSHAT and CDR2 FNYEAQ come from the germline V gene (reference sequence). The length of the CDR3 is 15 residues. The whole variable domain, filled in from reference TRBV7-7 and TRBJ2-3, reads GAGVSQSPRYKVTKRGQDVTLRCDPISSHATLYWYQQALGQGPEFLTYFNYEAQPDKSGLPSDRFSAERPEGSISTLTIQRTEQRDSAMYRCASSLAPGTTDTQYFGPGTRLTVL.

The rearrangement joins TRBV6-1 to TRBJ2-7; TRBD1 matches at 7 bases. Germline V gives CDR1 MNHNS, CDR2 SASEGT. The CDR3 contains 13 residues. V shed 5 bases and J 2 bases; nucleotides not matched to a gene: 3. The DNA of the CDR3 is TGTGCCAGCAGTACGGACAGGACCTACGAGCAGTACTTC. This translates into CASSTDRTYEQYF.

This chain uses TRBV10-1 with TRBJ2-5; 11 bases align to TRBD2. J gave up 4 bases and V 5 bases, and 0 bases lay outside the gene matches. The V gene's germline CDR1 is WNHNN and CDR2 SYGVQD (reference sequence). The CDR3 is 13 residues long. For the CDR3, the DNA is TGCGCCAGCAGTCTAGCGGGAGGAGAGACCCAGTACTTC. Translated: CASSLAGGETQYF.

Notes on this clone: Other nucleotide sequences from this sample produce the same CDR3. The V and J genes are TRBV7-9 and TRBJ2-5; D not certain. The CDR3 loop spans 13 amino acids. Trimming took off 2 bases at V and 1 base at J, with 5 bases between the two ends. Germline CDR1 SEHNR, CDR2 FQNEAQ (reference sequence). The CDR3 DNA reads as TGTGCCAGCAGCTTACCGCTCCAAGAGACCCAGTACTTC. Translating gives CASSLPLQETQYF.

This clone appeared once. CDR3 region: CASSLGTGRNQPQHF. CDR3 DNA: TGTGCCAGCAGCCTAGGGACAGGGCGTAATCAGCCCCAGCATTTT. This chain joins TRBV7-9 and TRBJ1-5; 9 bases align to TRBD1. Trimming took 5 bases from V and 4 from J; bases not matched to a gene: 6. This CDR3 is 15 amino acids long. Germline-derived CDR1 and CDR2 are SEHNR and FQNEAQ (reference sequence).

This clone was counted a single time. CDR3 loop: CSVSYPNTGELFF. For the CDR3, the DNA is TGCAGCGTCTCATACCCGAACACCGGGGAGCTGTTTTTT. The J gene is TRBJ2-2, the V gene TRBV29-1; D is undetermined. The CDR3 spans 13 residues. The germline V gene encodes CDR1 SQVTM and CDR2 ANQGSEA. Trimming took off 6 bases at V and 0 bases at J, with 8 bases between the two ends.

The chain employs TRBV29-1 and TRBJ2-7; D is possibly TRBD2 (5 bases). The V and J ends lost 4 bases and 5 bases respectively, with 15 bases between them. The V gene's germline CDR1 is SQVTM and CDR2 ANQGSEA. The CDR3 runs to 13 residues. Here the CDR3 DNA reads TGCAGCGTTGGGGTCCTCTTTAGCGACGAGCAGTACTTC. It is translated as CSVGVLFSDEQYF.

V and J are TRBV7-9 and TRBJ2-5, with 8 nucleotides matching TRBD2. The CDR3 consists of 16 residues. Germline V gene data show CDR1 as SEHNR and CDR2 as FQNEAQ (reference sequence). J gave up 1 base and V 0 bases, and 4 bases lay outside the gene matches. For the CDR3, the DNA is TGTGCCAGCAGCTTAGCGTTAAGCGGGGGCCAAGAGACCCAGTACTTC. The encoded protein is CASSLALSGGQETQYF. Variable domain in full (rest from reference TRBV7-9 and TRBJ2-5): DTGVSQNPRHKITKRGQNVTFRCDPISEHNRLYWYRQTLGQGPEFLTYFQNEAQLEKSRLLSDRFSAERPKGSFSTLEIQRTEQGDSAMYLCASSLALSGGQETQYFGPGTRLLVL.

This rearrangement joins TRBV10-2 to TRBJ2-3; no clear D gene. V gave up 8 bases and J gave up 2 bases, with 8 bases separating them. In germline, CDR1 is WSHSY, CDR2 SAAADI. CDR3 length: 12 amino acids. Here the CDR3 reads CASRQYTDTQYF. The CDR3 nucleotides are TGCGCCAGCCGGCAATACACAGATACGCAGTATTTT.

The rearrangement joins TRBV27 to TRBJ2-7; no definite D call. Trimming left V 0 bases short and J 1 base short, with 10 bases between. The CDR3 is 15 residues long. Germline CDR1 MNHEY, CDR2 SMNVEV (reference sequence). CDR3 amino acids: CASSLSGSYSYEQYF. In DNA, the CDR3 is TGTGCCAGCAGTTTATCAGGAAGCTATTCCTACGAGCAGTACTTC.

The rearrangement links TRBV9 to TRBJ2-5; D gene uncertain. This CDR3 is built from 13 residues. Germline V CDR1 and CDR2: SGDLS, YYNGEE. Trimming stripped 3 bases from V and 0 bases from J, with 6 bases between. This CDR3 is CASSGNNQETQYF. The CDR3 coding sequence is TGTGCCAGCAGCGGCAATAACCAAGAGACCCAGTACTTC.

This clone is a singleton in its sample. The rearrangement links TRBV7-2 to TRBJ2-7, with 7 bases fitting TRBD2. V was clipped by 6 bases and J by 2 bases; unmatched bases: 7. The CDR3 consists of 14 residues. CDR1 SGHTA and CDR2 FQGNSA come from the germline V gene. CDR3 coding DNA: TGTGCCAGCAGGGCAAGCGGGACGACCTACGAGCAGTACTTC. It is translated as CASRASGTTYEQYF. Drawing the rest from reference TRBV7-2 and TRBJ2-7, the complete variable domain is GAGVSQSPSNKVTEKGKDVELRCDPISGHTALYWYRQSLGQGLEFLIYFQGNSAPDKSGLPSDRFSAERTGGSVSTLTIQRTQQEDSAVYLCASRASGTTYEQYFGPGTRLTVT.